This TCR beta chain comes out of a study of a mutant IDH1 vaccine in newly diagnosed glioma. Study-level information: There were roughly 62% males and about 38% females among treated patients, whose mean age was about 40 years. The study, taken as a whole, reports: It was over 85% of patients that developed vaccine-induced immune responses.

Data came from immunoSEQ multiplex PCR; TCRdb stores just in-frame clones and leaves some out. The sample records about 69,000 clones, 70% to 90% being singletons. Described time point: week 35, safety follow-up. Mutant IDH1 20-mer peptide, at 300 ug, made up each vaccine dose, with topical imiquimod. Trimming shortened V by 2 bases and J by 6 bases, and 17 bases separated the two germline ends. From germline, CDR1 is SEHNR and CDR2 FQNEAQ (reference sequence). There are 16 residues in the CDR3. Comment on this clone: The antigen is not known.

The sequencing here drew on PBMCs, taken from a glioma patient whose treatment included an IDH1 peptide vaccine. The source is a man aged 25 to 45 with glioma. The V gene is TRBV7-9, the J gene TRBJ2-1; D may be TRBD1 or TRBD2 (6 bases each). CDR3 region: CASSLFATGALNEQFF. DNA for the CDR3: TGTGCCAGCAGCTTATTCGCGACGGGGGCTCTCAATGAGCAGTTCTTC.